The clone carrying this TCR beta chain was seen ten or more times. Antigen specificity is unknown. This record comes from a study of identical twins. MiXCR, run by TCRdb on the 5' RACE reads, gives a single entry per CDR3 protein. The sample includes about 240,000 distinct CDR3 sequences, approximately 7.3% seen only once; the top ten take around 5%. Whole-study results and caveats: While abundant cord blood beta clonotypes carried fewer insertions, memory repertoires showed no such pattern.

Germline V gives CDR1 LGHNA, CDR2 YNFKEQ. With V trimmed by 0 bases and J by 4 bases, 9 bases remained unmatched. CDR3 length: 18 residues. These records were also assigned to another study, of yellow fever vaccine responses in identical twins.

This chain uses TRBV4-2 with TRBJ2-2; 9 bases are a match to TRBD1. This sequence originates from a woman aged 18-29 years in good health. Sequenced input: CD8+ T cells sorted from blood. The CDR3 nucleotides are TGTGCCAGCAGCCAAGATCAGGGGGGACAGGGTTTCACCGGGGAGCTGTTTTTT. As protein: CASSQDQGGQGFTGELFF.